The 3 T cell receptor beta chains below come from one sample, sequenced in a study of cytomegalovirus exposure and HLA in healthy donors. Repertoires were generated with immunoSEQ multiplex PCR, while TCRdb's copy carries only in-frame clones and drops some. The sample includes some 49,000 clones, around 94% seen only once; the top ten take over 1.1%. Material for sequencing was PBMCs. Receptors originate from a man younger than 35 in good health and CMV-seronegative.

The CDR3 spells CASSVGQNTGELFF. Here the CDR3 DNA reads TGTGCCAGCAGCGTAGGGCAGAACACCGGGGAGCTGTTTTTT. The V and J genes are TRBV9 and TRBJ2-2; D unclear. Per the germline V gene, CDR1 is SGDLS and CDR2 is YYNGEE. The germline V and J ends were trimmed by 0 bases and 1 base, with 4 bases remaining between them. CDR3 length: 14 amino acids.

This chain links TRBV6-1 with TRBJ1-1; D remains ambiguous. The germline V gene encodes CDR1 MNHNS and CDR2 SASEGT. V gave up 7 bases and J gave up 2 bases, with 14 bases separating them. This CDR3 contains 14 residues. CDR3 DNA: TGTGCCAGCACCCGAGGATCCTCAAACACTGAAGCTTTCTTT. Amino acid sequence: CASTRGSSNTEAFF.

The V and J genes are TRBV28 and TRBJ2-1; D is perhaps TRBD1 (5 bases). V dropped 3 bases and J dropped 4 bases, with 10 bases sitting between them. CDR1 MDHEN and CDR2 SYDVKM come from the germline V gene. The CDR3 is 14 amino acids. The CDR3 region has the DNA TGTGCCAGCAGTTTCGGACAAGCTTACAATGAGCAGTTCTTC. It encodes CASSFGQAYNEQFF.